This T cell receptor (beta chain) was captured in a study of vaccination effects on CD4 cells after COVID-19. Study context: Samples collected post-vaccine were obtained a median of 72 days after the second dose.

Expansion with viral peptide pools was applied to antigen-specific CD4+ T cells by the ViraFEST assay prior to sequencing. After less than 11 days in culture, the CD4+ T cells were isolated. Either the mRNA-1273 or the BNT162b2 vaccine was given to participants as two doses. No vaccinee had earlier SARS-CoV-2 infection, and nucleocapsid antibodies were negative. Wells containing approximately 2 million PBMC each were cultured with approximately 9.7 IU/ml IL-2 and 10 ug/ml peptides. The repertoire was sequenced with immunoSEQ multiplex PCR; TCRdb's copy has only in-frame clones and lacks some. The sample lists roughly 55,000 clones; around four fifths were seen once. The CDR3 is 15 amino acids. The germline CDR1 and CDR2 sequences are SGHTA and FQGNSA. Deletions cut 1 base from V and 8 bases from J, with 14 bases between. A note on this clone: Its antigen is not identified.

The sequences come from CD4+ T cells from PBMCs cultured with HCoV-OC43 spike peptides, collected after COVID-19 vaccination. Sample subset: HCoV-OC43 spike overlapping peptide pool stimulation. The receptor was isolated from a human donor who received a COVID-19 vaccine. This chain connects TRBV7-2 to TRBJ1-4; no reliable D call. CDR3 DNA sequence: TGTGCCAGCAGCTTAGATGGACCCTCGCGGGAAAAACTGTTTTTT. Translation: CASSLDGPSREKLFF.